The 30 T cell receptor beta chains in this list originate from one sample, sequenced in a study of blood T cell repertoires in COVID-19 (dated by TCRdb to the early 2020s). To prepare the library, the immunoSEQ multiplex PCR assay was applied. In its TCRdb copy, this immuneACCESS table keeps in-frame sequences only and misses some clones. Where compared with another copy, unresolved V genes explain less than half of these, and the others have no known cause. This sample holds roughly 34,000 clones; 60% to 80% were observed only once. Of the sample, around 15% falls within the top ten clones. Sequenced input: peripheral blood. All receptors come from a man aged 80 or over with active or convalescent COVID-19.

This clone was observed a handful of times. This rearrangement joins TRBV20-1 to TRBJ2-7; 10 bases line up with TRBD1. Germline CDR1 and CDR2: DFQATT and SNEGSKA (reference sequence). The CDR3 length is 15 residues. With 3 bases clipped from V and 4 bases from J, the junction kept 9 bases outside the gene matches. CDR3 loop: CSASSPGQGLYEQYF. For the CDR3, the DNA is TGCAGTGCTAGTTCCCCGGGACAGGGGTTATACGAGCAGTACTTC.

The chain joins TRBV18 to TRBJ2-1; 10 bases line up with TRBD2. The CDR3 has 12 amino acids. The trim removed 3 bases at V and 10 bases at J, leaving 0 bases unmatched. The germline V gene encodes CDR1 KGHSH and CDR2 LQKENI. For the CDR3, the DNA is TGTGCCAGCTCACCGACTAGCGGGGAGCAGTTCTTC. Its protein product is CASSPTSGEQFF.

The chain carries TRBV20-1 and TRBJ2-1; D unclear. The germline CDR1 and CDR2 sequences are DFQATT and SNEGSKA (reference sequence). This CDR3 has 12 amino acids. Trimming cost V 3 bases and J 5 bases, with 8 bases left between them. DNA for the CDR3: TGCAGTGCTAGTGAAACGGACAATGAGCAGTTCTTC. Translating gives CSASETDNEQFF.

The chain joins TRBV6-5 to TRBJ2-7; TRBD1 agrees at 8 bases. The CDR3 sequence is 15 residues long. Per the germline V gene, CDR1 is MNHEY and CDR2 is SVGAGI. J was trimmed by 6 bases and V by 7 bases; bases with no gene match: 14. The CDR3 DNA is TGTGCCAGCACCATAGATGGGACAGGCAATGTCGAGCAGTACTTC. Translation gives CASTIDGTGNVEQYF.

CDR3 nucleotide sequence: TGCGCCAGCAGCCTACCGGGACAGCTCTCCTACGAGCAGTACTTC. This encodes CASSLPGQLSYEQYF. The chain carries TRBV4-1 and TRBJ2-7, with 7 nucleotides matching TRBD1. The CDR3 sequence is 15 residues long. V lost 4 bases to trimming and J lost 0 bases; unmatched junction nucleotides: 6. Germline V lookup: CDR1 MGHRA, CDR2 YSYEKL.

This clone has just one count. The chain joins TRBV19 to TRBJ1-2; 9 bases are shared with TRBD1. Trimming took 5 bases from V and 6 from J; bases not matched to a gene: 7. The CDR3 has 14 amino acids. Germline CDR1 is LNHDA and CDR2 is SQIVND (reference sequence). CDR3 residues: CASSSPDRGNGYTF. CDR3 DNA sequence: TGTGCCAGTAGTTCCCCGGACAGGGGTAATGGCTACACCTTC.

A few counts support this clone. The CDR3 region is CASSYRTGTKTYEQYF. The CDR3 DNA reads TGTGCCAGCAGCTATAGAACCGGGACTAAAACCTACGAGCAGTACTTC. The chain recombines TRBV11-2 with TRBJ2-7, with TRBD2 matching 7 bases. With 4 bases clipped from V and 2 bases from J, the junction kept 11 bases outside the gene matches. CDR1 is SGHAT, CDR2 FQNNGV, per germline. CDR3 length equals 16 residues.

The chain is built from TRBV25-1 and TRBJ2-1; D may be TRBD1 (7 bases). V lost 6 bases and J lost 2, with 14 bases in between. The germline CDR1 and CDR2 sequences are MGHDK and SYGVNS. This CDR3 contains 15 residues. DNA for the CDR3: TGTGCCAGCAGGGGGGGACAGCTGACCTACAATGAGCAGTTCTTC. Amino acids: CASRGGQLTYNEQFF.

V gene TRBV18 combines with J gene TRBJ1-1; D is unresolved. V lost 1 base to trimming and J lost 0 bases, with 9 bases between them. This CDR3 spans 15 amino acids. The germline V gene encodes CDR1 KGHSH and CDR2 LQKENI. The DNA for the CDR3 is TGTGCCAGCTCACCACTTTTACAGCTGAACACTGAAGCTTTCTTT. Amino acid sequence: CASSPLLQLNTEAFF.

CDR3 sequence (DNA): TGTGCCAGCAGCCTTGGACAGGGGAGGAACACTGAAGCTTTCTTT. It translates to CASSLGQGRNTEAFF. The J gene is TRBJ1-1, the V gene TRBV6-5, with 9 bases fitting TRBD1. The CDR3 is 15 residues long. Unmatched junction bases numbered 6, after V lost 6 bases and J lost 1 base. Germline V gene data show CDR1 as MNHEY and CDR2 as SVGAGI.

The chain is built from TRBV27 and TRBJ2-6, with D perhaps matching TRBD2 (5 bases). CDR3 size: 14 residues. In germline, CDR1 is MNHEY, CDR2 SMNVEV (reference sequence). CDR3 sequence: CATADFSGANVLTF. In nucleotides, the CDR3 is TGTGCTACGGCGGACTTCTCTGGGGCCAACGTCCTGACTTTC.

This clone was seen a single time. The chain couples TRBV24-1 to TRBJ2-5, with D possibly TRBD2 on 6 matching bases. CDR1 and CDR2 (germline): KGHDR, SFDVKD. Trimming left V 10 bases short and J 4 bases short, with 21 bases between. The CDR3 has 15 amino acids. CDR3 nucleotides: TGTGCCACAAGTTGGGGGGATCGCTCGGGAGAGACCCAGTACTTC. Its protein product is CATSWGDRSGETQYF.

The rearrangement links TRBV9 to TRBJ2-1, with 10 nucleotides matching TRBD2. Germline values: CDR1 SGDLS, CDR2 YYNGEE. Trimming cost V 4 bases and J 8 bases; bases outside gene matches: 12. The CDR3 is made up of 16 amino acids. In nucleotides, the CDR3 is TGTGCCAGCAGCTCGACTAGCGGGCCGCCTTGGGATGAGCAGTTCTTC. Translating it yields CASSSTSGPPWDEQFF. The variable domain in full, completed from reference TRBV9 and TRBJ2-1, reads DSGVTQTPKHLITATGQRVTLRCSPRSGDLSVYWYQQSLDQGLQFLIQYYNGEERAKGNILERFSAQQFPDLHSELNLSSLELGDSALYFCASSSTSGPPWDEQFFGPGTRLTVL.

The chain carries TRBV7-9 and TRBJ2-7; 7 bases are shared with TRBD2. There are 12 residues in the CDR3. Trimming at V came to 5 bases and at J to 3 bases, leaving 1 base not matched to a gene. The germline V gene has CDR1 SEHNR and CDR2 FQNEAQ (reference sequence). DNA for the CDR3: TGTGCCAGCAGCCGGGACTACTACGAGCAGTACTTC. Translated: CASSRDYYEQYF.

The chain employs TRBV2 and TRBJ2-7, with TRBD2 identical over 10 bases. Germline CDR1 and CDR2: SNHLY and FYNNEI. The CDR3 is 16 amino acids. Losses at the gene ends were 6 bases for V and 6 bases for J; bases not matched to a gene: 14. CDR3 coding DNA: TGTGCCAGCAGGGGGGCCCGGCTAGCGGGAGCGAGCGAGCAGTACTTC. It encodes CASRGARLAGASEQYF.

The V and J genes are TRBV3-1 (or the pseudogene TRBV3-2) and TRBJ1-2; no reliable D call. Germline V gene sequence: CDR1 LGHDT, CDR2 YNNKEL (reference sequence). The CDR3 runs 14 residues. Trimming shortened V by 0 bases and J by 5 bases, and 10 bases separated the two germline ends. The CDR3, as DNA: TGTGCCAGCAGCCAAGATACCGGGTTTTATGGCTACACCTTC. Amino acids: CASSQDTGFYGYTF.

This chain uses TRBV28 with TRBJ1-1; 7 bases fit TRBD1. The germline V gene encodes CDR1 MDHEN and CDR2 SYDVKM. This CDR3 region has 16 residues. Trimming cost V 0 bases and J 5 bases; bases outside gene matches: 9. For the CDR3, the DNA is TGTGCCAGCAGTTTATGGAGGGGGCGGGGACGGACTGAAGCTTTCTTT. Protein: CASSLWRGRGRTEAFF. The whole variable domain, filled in from reference TRBV28 and TRBJ1-1, reads DVKVTQSSRYLVKRTGEKVFLECVQDMDHENMFWYRQDPGLGLRLIYFSYDVKMKEKGDIPEGYSVSREKKERFSLILESASTNQTSMYLCASSLWRGRGRTEAFFGQGTRLTVV.

CDR3: CASSFYLGQGSEQYF. Here the CDR3 DNA reads TGTGCCAGCAGCTTTTATCTGGGACAGGGGAGCGAGCAGTACTTC. V usage is TRBV11-2 and J usage is TRBJ2-7, with 10 bases that match TRBD1. This CDR3 region has 15 residues. The V gene's germline CDR1 is SGHAT and CDR2 FQNNGV. After removal of 3 bases from V and 6 bases from J, the junction contained 8 bases not matched to a gene.

This chain uses TRBV6-4 with TRBJ1-4, with D unresolved. CDR1 and CDR2 from the germline V gene are MRHNA and SNTAGT. The germline V and J ends were trimmed by 6 bases and 0 bases, with 11 bases remaining between them. CDR3 length: 15 amino acids. CDR3 sequence (DNA): TGTGCCAGCAGGGCCACCCCGTCAACTAATGAAAAACTGTTTTTT. It yields the protein CASRATPSTNEKLFF.

In DNA form, the CDR3 reads TGTGCCAGCCAATCATATATAACAGGGGGCGGCACAGATACGCAGTATTTT. It codes for CASQSYITGGGTDTQYF. The rearrangement links TRBV27 to TRBJ2-3; 9 positions match TRBD1. The CDR3 sequence is 17 residues long. Germline V gene sequence: CDR1 MNHEY, CDR2 SMNVEV (reference sequence). Losses at the gene ends were 8 bases for V and 1 base for J; bases not matched to a gene: 13.

The V and J genes are TRBV5-4 and TRBJ1-6; D might be TRBD1 (5 bases). The CDR3 loop spans 17 amino acids. CDR1 and CDR2 (germline): SGHNT, YYREEE (reference sequence). Trimming left V 5 bases short and J 0 bases short, with 15 bases between. The CDR3 here is CASSSGGMSSYNSPLHF. The CDR3, as DNA: TGTGCCAGCAGTTCCGGGGGAATGAGCTCCTATAATTCACCCCTCCACTTT.

The chain joins TRBV6-5 to TRBJ2-7, with 10 bases fitting TRBD2. Trimming took 2 bases from V and 6 from J; bases not matched to a gene: 10. Germline V gene data show CDR1 as MNHEY and CDR2 as SVGAGI. The CDR3 consists of 16 residues. CDR3 protein: CASSYPRAGGPVEQYF. Here the CDR3 DNA reads TGTGCCAGCAGTTACCCGAGAGCGGGAGGGCCGGTCGAGCAGTACTTC.

The chain joins TRBV28 to TRBJ1-2; 11 nucleotides line up with TRBD1. The trim removed 3 bases at V and 4 bases at J, leaving 4 bases unmatched. The CDR3 length is 15 residues. Looked up from germline, CDR1 is MDHEN and CDR2 is SYDVKM. In nucleotides, the CDR3 is TGTGCCAGCAGTTTGGGACAGGGGGTTTTCTATGGCTACACCTTC. It translates to CASSLGQGVFYGYTF.

V usage is TRBV9 and J usage is TRBJ2-1, with 10 nucleotides matching TRBD2. This CDR3 has 16 amino acids. Germline V lookup: CDR1 SGDLS, CDR2 YYNGEE. V was clipped by 0 bases and J by 3 bases; unmatched bases: 3. CDR3 nucleotide sequence: TGTGCCAGCAGCGTAGCTTCTAGCGGGGGCTACAATGAGCAGTTCTTC. This sequence encodes CASSVASSGGYNEQFF.

This chain links TRBV28 with TRBJ1-5; 7 bases are a match to TRBD1. The V and J ends lost 6 bases and 5 bases, in that order; junction bases with no gene match: 10. CDR1 and CDR2 from the germline V gene are MDHEN and SYDVKM. There are 15 residues in the CDR3. CDR3 loop: CASSNLRDRYQPQHF. The CDR3 bases are TGTGCCAGCAGCAACCTGCGGGACAGATATCAGCCCCAGCATTTT.

The V and J genes are TRBV15 and TRBJ1-5; TRBD1 agrees at 9 bases. V shed 4 bases and J 6 bases; nucleotides not matched to a gene: 13. CDR3 length equals 17 residues. Looked up from germline, CDR1 is LNHNV and CDR2 is YYDKDF (reference sequence). CDR3 bases: TGTGCCACCAGCACGAGTTGGGACAGGGTGATCGGTCAGCCCCAGCATTTT. It specifies CATSTSWDRVIGQPQHF.

This chain joins TRBV7-2 and TRBJ2-2; 10 bases are shared with TRBD1. The CDR3 has 15 amino acids. The V segment lost 2 bases and the J segment 7 bases; nucleotides outside the gene matches: 4. Germline CDR1 reads SGHTA; CDR2 reads FQGNSA. DNA of the CDR3: TGTGCCAGCAGCTTACGGACAGGGGGATTCGGGGAGCTGTTTTTT. As protein: CASSLRTGGFGELFF.

The chain is built from TRBV7-2 and TRBJ1-1; D uncertain. Germline lookup yields CDR1 SGHTA and CDR2 FQGNSA. The CDR3 covers 14 residues. V was trimmed by 4 bases and J by 1 base, leaving 10 bases between them. The CDR3 DNA reads as TGTGCCAGCAGCTCGAAGGGAGGGAACACTGAAGCTTTCTTT. It codes for CASSSKGGNTEAFF.

J is TRBJ1-1 and V is TRBV2, with 7 bases that match TRBD1. CDR1 is SNHLY, CDR2 FYNNEI, per germline. J was trimmed by 1 base and V by 6 bases; bases with no gene match: 8. This CDR3 is built from 15 residues. CDR3 nucleotides: TGTGCCAGCAGGATTATGACAGGGCCGAACACTGAAGCTTTCTTT. Its protein product is CASRIMTGPNTEAFF.

The chain joins TRBV7-2 to TRBJ2-4, with 7 nucleotides matching TRBD1. The V gene's germline CDR1 is SGHTA and CDR2 FQGNSA. This CDR3 has 16 residues. V shed 5 bases and J 4 bases; nucleotides not matched to a gene: 11. CDR3 amino acids: CASSPNRQGRKNIQYF. For the CDR3, the DNA is TGTGCCAGCAGCCCGAATCGACAGGGCAGAAAAAACATTCAGTACTTC.